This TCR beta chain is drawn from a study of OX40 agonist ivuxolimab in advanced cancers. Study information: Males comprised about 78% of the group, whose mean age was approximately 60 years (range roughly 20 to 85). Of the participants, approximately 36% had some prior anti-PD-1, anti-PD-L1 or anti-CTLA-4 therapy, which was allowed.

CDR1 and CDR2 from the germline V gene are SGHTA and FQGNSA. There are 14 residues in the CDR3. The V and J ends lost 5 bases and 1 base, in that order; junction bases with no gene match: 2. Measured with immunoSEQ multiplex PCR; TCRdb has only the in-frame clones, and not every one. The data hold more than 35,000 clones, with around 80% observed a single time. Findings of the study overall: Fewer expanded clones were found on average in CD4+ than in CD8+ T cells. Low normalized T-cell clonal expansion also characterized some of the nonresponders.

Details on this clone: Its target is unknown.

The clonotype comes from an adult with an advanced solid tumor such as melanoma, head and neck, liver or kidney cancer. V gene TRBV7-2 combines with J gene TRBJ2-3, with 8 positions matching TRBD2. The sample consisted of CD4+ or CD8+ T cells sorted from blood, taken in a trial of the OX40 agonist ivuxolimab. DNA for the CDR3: TGTGCCAGCAGCCGAGCGGGGGGCACAGATACGCAGTATTTT. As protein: CASSRAGGTDTQYF.